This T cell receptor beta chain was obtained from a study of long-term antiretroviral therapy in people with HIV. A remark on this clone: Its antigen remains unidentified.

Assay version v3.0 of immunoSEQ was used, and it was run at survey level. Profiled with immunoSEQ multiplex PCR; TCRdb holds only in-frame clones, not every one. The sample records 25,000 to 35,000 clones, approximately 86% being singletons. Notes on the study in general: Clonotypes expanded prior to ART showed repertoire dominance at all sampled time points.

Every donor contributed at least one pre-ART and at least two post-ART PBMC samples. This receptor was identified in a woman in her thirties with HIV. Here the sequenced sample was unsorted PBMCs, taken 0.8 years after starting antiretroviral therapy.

CDR3 DNA: TGTGCCAGTAGTATGGACAGGGGGAACACCATATATTTT. Translated: CASSMDRGNTIYF. The chain combines TRBV19 with TRBJ1-3, with 10 bases fitting TRBD1. The CDR3 is 13 residues long. Germline CDR1 LNHDA, CDR2 SQIVND (reference sequence). J lost 7 bases, V lost 3 bases, and 0 bases had no gene match.